A selection of T cell receptor beta chains follows, all from one sample in a study of human T cells and chemical hapten exposure. A single record per CDR3 protein comes from TCRdb applying MiXCR to the RACE reads. The sample contains around 33,000 distinct CDR3 sequences, 12% of which appear only once. The sequencing here drew on whole blood, taken in connection with sensitization to the hapten diphenylcyclopropenone (DPC). The receptors were sampled from a woman aged 40 to 49 with alopecia areata. Some clones in this sample may be carry-over from other donors' samples. CDR3s include the opening cysteine and the closing phenylalanine or tryptophan. A D gene is named only where the DNA matches it firmly. The size of a clone is reported for some rows only, either as once, few or many, or as a class for expanded clones.

many	TRBD1	TRBJ2-1	TRBV28	CASSLPLGQGNEQFF	TGTGCCAGCAGTTTACCACTCGGACAGGGTAATGAGCAGTTCTTC
few	.	TRBJ2-7	TRBV7-2	CASSLDDRLGEQYF	TGTGCCAGCAGCTTAGACGACCGTCTGGGCGAGCAGTACTTC
medium-sized	TRBD1	TRBJ2-7	TRBV29-1	CSVALRQGGNYEQYF	TGCAGCGTTGCCCTCAGACAGGGTGGGAACTACGAGCAGTACTTC
.	.	TRBJ2-7	TRBV6-2/TRBV6-3	CASSYSPEQGYEQYF	TGTGCCAGCAGTTACTCGCCGGAGCAGGGCTACGAGCAGTACTTC
many	TRBD1	TRBJ2-3	TRBV6-5	CASSLQGSDTQYF	TGTGCCAGCAGTCTACAGGGGTCAGATACGCAGTATTTT
many	TRBD1	TRBJ1-1	TRBV6-5	CASRPRTTGATEAFF	TGTGCCAGCAGGCCGCGAACTACAGGGGCCACTGAAGCTTTCTTT
.	TRBD2	TRBJ2-2	TRBV10-3	CAISLAGGGTGELFF	TGTGCCATCAGCTTAGCGGGAGGTGGAACCGGGGAGCTGTTTTTT
many	.	TRBJ1-5	TRBV11-2	CASSPSGGVQPQHF	TGTGCCAGCAGCCCTTCGGGGGGGGTTCAGCCCCAGCATTTT
few	TRBD2	TRBJ2-1	TRBV29-1	CSGGSNEQFF	TGCAGCGGCGGGAGCAATGAGCAGTTCTTC
many	TRBD2	TRBJ2-7	TRBV5-6	CASSPAGRGYEQYF	TGTGCCAGCAGTCCAGCGGGGAGGGGTTACGAGCAGTACTTC
.	.	TRBJ2-5	TRBV6-5	CASSYSPGGETQYF	TGTGCCAGCAGTTACTCGCCCGGGGGAGAGACCCAGTACTTC
many	.	TRBJ2-3	TRBV6-2/TRBV6-3	CASSGDGRYTQYF	TGTGCCAGCAGTGGCGACGGGCGGTATACGCAGTATTTT